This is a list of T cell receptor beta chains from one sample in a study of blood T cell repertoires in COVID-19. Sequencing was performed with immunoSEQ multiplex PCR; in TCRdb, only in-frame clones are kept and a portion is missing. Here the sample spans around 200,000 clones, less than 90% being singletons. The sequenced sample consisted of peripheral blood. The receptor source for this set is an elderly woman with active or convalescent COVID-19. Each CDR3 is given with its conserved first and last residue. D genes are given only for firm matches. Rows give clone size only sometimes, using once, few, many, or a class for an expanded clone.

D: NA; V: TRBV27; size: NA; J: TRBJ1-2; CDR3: CASSLVGAGGYTF; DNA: TGTGCCAGCAGTTTAGTAGGGGCTGGTGGCTACACCTTC
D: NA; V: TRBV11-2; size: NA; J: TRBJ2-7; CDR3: CASSLAPQWRWNYEQYF; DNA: TGTGCCAGCAGCTTAGCCCCCCAATGGCGGTGGAACTACGAGCAGTACTTC
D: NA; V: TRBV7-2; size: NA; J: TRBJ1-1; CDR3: CASSLDLLRGSNTEAFF; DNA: TGTGCCAGCAGCTTAGACCTTTTAAGGGGTAGTAACACTGAAGCTTTCTTT
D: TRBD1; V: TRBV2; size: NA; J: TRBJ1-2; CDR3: CASRSTGVYGYTF; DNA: TGTGCCAGCAGATCGACAGGGGTCTATGGCTACACCTTC
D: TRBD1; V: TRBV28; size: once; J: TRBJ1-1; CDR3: CASRDGTGMNTEAFF; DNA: TGTGCCAGCAGAGACGGGACAGGGATGAACACTGAAGCTTTCTTT
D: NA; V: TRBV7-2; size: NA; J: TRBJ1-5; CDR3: CASSLGGRSNQPQHF; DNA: TGTGCCAGCAGCTTAGGGGGCAGGAGCAATCAGCCCCAGCATTTT
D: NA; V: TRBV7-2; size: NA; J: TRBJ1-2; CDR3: CASSLGQGLDYGYTF; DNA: TGTGCCAGCAGCTTAGGTCAGGGCCTTGACTATGGCTACACCTTC
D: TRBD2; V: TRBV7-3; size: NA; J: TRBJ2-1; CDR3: CASPAASGSYNEQFF; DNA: TGTGCCAGCCCCGCGGCTAGCGGGTCCTACAATGAGCAGTTCTTC
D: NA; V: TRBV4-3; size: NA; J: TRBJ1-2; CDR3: CASSQLTGTNYGYTF; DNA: TGCGCCAGCAGCCAGCTTACAGGGACTAACTATGGCTACACCTTC
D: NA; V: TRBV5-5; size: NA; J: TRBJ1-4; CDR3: CASSLATTNEKLFF; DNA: TGTGCCAGCAGCTTGGCTACAACTAATGAAAAACTGTTTTTT
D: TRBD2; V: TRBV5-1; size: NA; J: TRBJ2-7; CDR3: CASTPPISGRANEQYF; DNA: TGCGCCAGCACGCCACCCATCAGCGGGAGGGCCAACGAGCAGTACTTC
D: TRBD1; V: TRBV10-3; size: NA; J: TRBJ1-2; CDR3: CAISEAGQGYGYTF; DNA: TGTGCCATCAGTGAGGCGGGACAGGGCTATGGCTACACCTTC
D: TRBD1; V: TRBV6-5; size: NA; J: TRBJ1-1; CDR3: CARTGGRGTEAFF; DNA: TGTGCCAGGACAGGGGGCCGGGGGACTGAAGCTTTCTTT
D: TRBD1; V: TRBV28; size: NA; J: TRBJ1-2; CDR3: CVSGQGPYGYTF; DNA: TGTGTATCGGGACAGGGCCCGTATGGCTACACCTTC
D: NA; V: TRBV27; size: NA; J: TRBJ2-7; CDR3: CASSLLESPYEQYF; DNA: TGTGCCAGCAGTCTCCTCGAGAGCCCCTACGAGCAGTACTTC
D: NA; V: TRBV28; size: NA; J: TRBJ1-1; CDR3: CASSPPTENTEAFF; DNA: TGTGCCAGCAGTCCACCAACTGAGAACACTGAAGCTTTCTTT
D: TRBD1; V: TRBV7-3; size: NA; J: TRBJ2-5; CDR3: CASSPGTGLETQYF; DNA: TGTGCCAGCAGCCCAGGGACAGGGTTAGAGACCCAGTACTTC